What follows is one TCR beta chain and its context. Its antigen is not known. The study separated CD4+ cells into CD45RA+ naive and CD45RA-negative memory subsets. Sequenced by immunoSEQ multiplex PCR; TCRdb stores in-frame clones only, minus some. The sample lists 2 million to 3 million clones, under 95% occurring once. This sample was included in a study of shared clonotypes between healthy human individuals. Study findings and constraints: All-four-donor shared clonotypes had higher generation probabilities than non-shared clonotypes did. With few donors, the genetic and exposure-history diversity represented was limited.

V shed 0 bases, J shed 5 bases, and the junction held 3 bases outside the gene matches. The germline V gene has CDR1 SGHNT and CDR2 YYREEE (reference sequence). CDR3 length: 15 residues. This sequence was found in a man younger than 30 in good health. Some clones in this sample may be carry-over from other donors' samples. Sequenced sample: naive CD4+ T cells from PBMCs. Stated subset: CD45RA+ positively selected. The chain carries TRBV5-4 and TRBJ2-7, with TRBD2 identical over 12 bases. As DNA, the CDR3 is TGTGCCAGCAGCTTGGTCCTAGCGGGAGGGAACGAGCAGTACTTC. Protein sequence: CASSLVLAGGNEQYF.